This paragraph covers one T cell receptor beta chain sequence. The data are from a study of blood T cell repertoires in COVID-19. About the study: Collection of acute and convalescent COVID-19 samples took place in the United States, Italy and Spain. PBMCs, B-cell-depleted T cells, or T cells provided the cDNA or gDNA that made up the material.

The CDR3 consists of 16 residues. The ends lost 6 bases at V and 5 bases at J; junction bases unmatched: 8. Germline V gene lookup returns CDR1 MNHEY and CDR2 SMNVEV (reference sequence). How the authors handled the data: Reference gene primer amplification yielded estimated nucleated cell counts. TCRdb keeps only in-frame clones here, not all; method: immunoSEQ multiplex PCR. From that table come the V and J calls and clone size; the DNA was used to work out D and trimming. The profile shows 95,000 to 150,000 clones, around nine tenths of them singletons. Sequenced: peripheral blood. This TCR came from a woman in her fifties or sixties with active or convalescent COVID-19. The V call is TRBV27, the J call TRBJ2-1; 12 bases line up with TRBD1. The CDR3 loop reads CASRLSGTGGHNEQFF. The CDR3 DNA follows: TGTGCCAGCAGACTTTCCGGGACAGGGGGCCACAATGAGCAGTTCTTC.